This T cell receptor beta chain comes out of a study of T cell responses to AZD1222 COVID-19 vaccine. The CDR3 spans 16 residues. The germline V and J ends were trimmed by 2 bases and 8 bases, with 21 bases remaining between them. Germline V CDR1 and CDR2: MNHEY, SVGEGT. The method was immunoSEQ multiplex PCR; TCRdb's version includes in-frame clones alone and lacks a portion of them. The data show nearly 200,000 clones, 80% to 95% seen once. The chain combines TRBV6-2 or TRBV6-3 with TRBJ2-5, with D perhaps matching TRBD2 (5 bases). Specimen: peripheral blood, collected 28 days after the second AZD1222 dose. This receptor was taken from an adult who received the AZD1222 COVID-19 vaccine. CDR3 region: CASSYAGRGASGTQYF. In nucleotides, the CDR3 is TGTGCCAGCAGTTACGCTGGTAGAGGAGCCTCGGGAACCCAGTACTTC.